What follows are 22 T cell receptor beta chains derived from one specimen sequenced in a study of T cell repertoires in cytomegalovirus infection. TCRdb reprocessed the reads via MiXCR and lists one record per CDR3 protein. The sample contains approximately 500,000 distinct CDR3 sequences, around a quarter of which appear only once. Input material: PBMCs. These receptors all come from a human donor in good health (CMV status not recorded). Some clones in this sample may be carry-over from other donors' samples.

This clonotype has at least ten counts. The chain uses TRBV7-6 and TRBJ2-3; 7 bases line up with TRBD1. V lost 5 bases to trimming and J lost 3 bases; unmatched junction nucleotides: 8. This CDR3 spans 15 amino acids. CDR1 is SGHVS, CDR2 FNYEAQ, per germline. CDR3 in DNA: TGTGCCAGCAGCCCGACAGGGAGAGCAACAGATACGCAGTATTTT. Encoded protein: CASSPTGRATDTQYF.

This clonotype was counted many times. The J gene is TRBJ2-2, the V gene TRBV7-2; no clear D. Germline lookup yields CDR1 SGHTA and CDR2 FQGNSA. The CDR3 has 13 amino acids. V dropped 7 bases and J dropped 6 bases, with 12 bases sitting between them. The CDR3 DNA sequence: TGTGCCAGCAACCTCGGGCGATCCGGGGAGCTGTTTTTT. Protein product: CASNLGRSGELFF.

This chain connects TRBV6-5 to TRBJ1-2; no definite D call. This CDR3 contains 12 residues. V was cut by 2 bases and J by 8 bases, with 9 bases left in between. Germline V gene data show CDR1 as MNHEY and CDR2 as SVGAGI. CDR3 nucleotide sequence: TGTGCCAGCAGTTACGACCGAGGGGGCTACACCTTC. Its translation is CASSYDRGGYTF.

The chain employs TRBV5-5 and TRBJ2-7; D is unclear. V shed 0 bases and J shed 2 bases, with 6 bases lying between them. The CDR3 consists of 13 residues. In germline, CDR1 is SGHKS, CDR2 YYEKEE (reference sequence). The CDR3, as DNA: TGTGCCAGCAGCTTGGTTGCTACCTACGAGCAGTACTTC. Amino acids: CASSLVATYEQYF.

The rearrangement joins TRBV24-1 to TRBJ2-1, with 10 bases identical to TRBD2. With 3 bases clipped from V and 5 bases from J, the junction kept 3 bases outside the gene matches. The CDR3 has 15 amino acids. Germline CDR1 is KGHDR and CDR2 is SFDVKD. The CDR3, as DNA: TGTGCCACCAGTGATGGACTAGCGGTAAACAATGAGCAGTTCTTC. Translating gives CATSDGLAVNNEQFF.

This clonotype has only a few counts. J is TRBJ2-1 and V is TRBV28; 13 bases agree with TRBD2. The length of the CDR3 is 18 residues. The germline CDR1 and CDR2 sequences are MDHEN and SYDVKM. V shed 6 bases and J 0 bases; nucleotides not matched to a gene: 8. CDR3 region: CASRRGTSGMFSYNEQFF. The CDR3 nucleotides are TGTGCCAGCAGGCGCGGGACTAGCGGGATGTTCTCCTACAATGAGCAGTTCTTC.

The chain links TRBV6-2 or TRBV6-3 to TRBJ1-4; D not certain. CDR3 length: 12 amino acids. Germline-derived CDR1 and CDR2 are MNHEY and SVGEGT. V was cut by 8 bases and J by 7 bases, with 11 bases left in between. The CDR3 is CASHREGEKLFF. In DNA form, the CDR3 reads TGTGCCAGCCATAGGGAGGGTGAAAAACTGTTTTTT.

V and J are TRBV28 and TRBJ2-7; weak D call: TRBD2 (6 bases). The CDR3 is 14 amino acids. Trimming left V 8 bases short and J 1 base short, with 15 bases between. Looked up from germline, CDR1 is MDHEN and CDR2 is SYDVKM. Written as DNA, the CDR3 is TGTGCCAGCCAGGTGGGAGGCGCTTCCTACGAGCAGTACGTC. It specifies CASQVGGASYEQYV.

The rearrangement joins TRBV6-5 to TRBJ2-3; 8 bases are a match to TRBD2. This CDR3 has 17 amino acids. V shed 2 bases, J shed 4 bases, and the junction held 11 bases outside the gene matches. Per the germline V gene, CDR1 is MNHEY and CDR2 is SVGAGI. The CDR3 DNA reads TGTGCCAGCAGTTACGGACGGGAGGGTCGAGGGGCAGATACGCAGTATTTT. This translates into CASSYGREGRGADTQYF.

This clonotype came up many times. This chain links TRBV6-2 or TRBV6-3 with TRBJ2-5; 7 bases are shared with TRBD1. The CDR3 is 15 residues long. Germline assignment: CDR1 MNHEY and CDR2 SVGEGT. The junction had 3 bases not matched to a gene; V was cut back by 2 bases and J by 0 bases. CDR3 residues: CASSYGQEDQETQYF. In DNA form, the CDR3 reads TGTGCCAGCAGTTACGGACAGGAGGACCAAGAGACCCAGTACTTC.

This clonotype occurred a few times. The genes are TRBV11-2 and TRBJ2-1, with TRBD2 as a possible D gene (6 bases). Per the germline V gene, CDR1 is SGHAT and CDR2 is FQNNGV. This CDR3 contains 15 residues. V was clipped by 1 base and J by 7 bases, with 14 bases between them. CDR3 protein: CASSLVETSENEQFF. For the CDR3, the DNA is TGTGCCAGCAGCTTAGTAGAGACTAGTGAAAATGAGCAGTTCTTC.

This chain joins TRBV29-1 and TRBJ1-1; unclear D gene. Per germline, CDR1 SQVTM and CDR2 ANQGSEA. This CDR3 has 12 amino acids. V was shortened by 8 bases and J by 1 base, with 11 bases between the two germline ends. The CDR3 coding sequence is TGCAGCTCTGGACGGGAGAACACTGAAGCTTTCTTT. Residues: CSSGRENTEAFF.

The CDR3 bases are TGTGCCAGTAGCCCCCAACGGGGTCGGTGGAACACTGAAGCTTTCTTT. Its translation: CASSPQRGRWNTEAFF. This chain links TRBV19 with TRBJ1-1; D unclear. Germline CDR1 and CDR2: LNHDA and SQIVND (reference sequence). Deletions cut 6 bases from V and 1 base from J, with 18 bases between. The length of the CDR3 is 16 residues. Based on the CDR3 plus reference TRBV19 and TRBJ1-1, the full variable domain is DGGITQSPKYLFRKEGQNVTLSCEQNLNHDAMYWYRQDPGQGLRLIYYSQIVNDFQKGDIAEGYSVSREKKESFPLTVTSAQKNPTAFYLCASSPQRGRWNTEAFFGQGTRLTVV.

The chain carries TRBV30 and TRBJ2-5; D is unresolved. V lost 5 bases and J 4 bases, leaving 14 bases between the germline ends. The germline gives CDR1 GTSNPN, CDR2 SVGIG (reference sequence). The CDR3 loop spans 13 amino acids. This CDR3 reads CAWGPPVGETQYF. The CDR3 DNA sequence: TGTGCCTGGGGACCTCCAGTGGGAGAGACCCAGTACTTC.

Many counts were recorded for this clonotype. The chain combines TRBV10-3 with TRBJ2-1; D unclear. The ends were cut back, 7 bases at V and 6 bases at J, with 7 bases in the middle. Germline V gives CDR1 ENHRY, CDR2 SYGVKD. The CDR3 loop spans 11 amino acids. The CDR3 sequence is CAIMGFNEQFF. CDR3 sequence (DNA): TGTGCCATCATGGGGTTCAATGAGCAGTTCTTC.

This clonotype was seen only a few times. This rearrangement joins TRBV12-3 or TRBV12-4 to TRBJ1-2, with D possibly matching TRBD1 (6 bases). With 2 bases removed from V and 2 bases from J, the gap between germline ends came to 18 bases. The CDR3 is made up of 17 amino acids. The CDR3 sequence is CASSLPLGQTSNYGYTF. The CDR3 DNA is TGTGCCAGCAGTTTACCCCTCGGACAGACTTCGAACTATGGCTACACCTTC.

This clonotype appeared a few times. This chain links TRBV11-2 with TRBJ2-2; 11 positions match TRBD2. Germline CDR1 and CDR2: SGHAT and FQNNGV. The ends lost 6 bases at V and 6 bases at J; junction bases unmatched: 6. This CDR3 comprises 15 residues. This chain's CDR3 is CASRIAGGPSGELFF. DNA for the CDR3: TGTGCCAGCAGAATAGCGGGAGGGCCCTCCGGGGAGCTGTTTTTT.

This chain connects TRBV11-2 to TRBJ1-2; D perhaps matches TRBD1 (6 bases). The CDR3 runs to 14 residues. With 2 bases removed from V and 7 bases from J, the gap between germline ends came to 14 bases. Germline V gene lookup returns CDR1 SGHAT and CDR2 FQNNGV. CDR3 nucleotide sequence: TGTGCCAGCAGCTTAACGGACAGCGGGGGTGGCTACACCTTC. Encoded protein: CASSLTDSGGGYTF.

This clonotype was recorded at least ten times. The rearrangement links TRBV11-2 to TRBJ1-2; a weak D match, TRBD1 (6 bases). Trimming took 5 bases from V and 2 from J, leaving 12 bases between them. Per the germline V gene, CDR1 is SGHAT and CDR2 is FQNNGV. CDR3 length: 14 amino acids. The CDR3 bases are TGTGCCAGCAGCCCGGGAACAGGGAACTATGGCTACACCTTC. It codes for CASSPGTGNYGYTF.

This clonotype was counted at least ten times. The J gene is TRBJ1-1, the V gene TRBV10-2; maybe TRBD1 (5 bases). This CDR3 region has 14 residues. Germline V CDR1 and CDR2: WSHSY, SAAADI. Trimming cost V 6 bases and J 1 base, with 12 bases left between them. The CDR3 here is CASSLHRWNTEAFF. CDR3 DNA: TGCGCCAGCAGCTTACACAGGTGGAACACTGAAGCTTTCTTT.

Ten or more counts support this clonotype. The chain links TRBV7-2 to TRBJ1-2; D may be TRBD1 (6 bases). The CDR3 length is 13 residues. Deletions cut 5 bases from V and 2 bases from J, with 9 bases between. Germline CDR1 is SGHTA and CDR2 is FQGNSA. CDR3 amino acids: CASSEGGNYGYTF. In nucleotides, the CDR3 is TGTGCCAGCAGCGAGGGGGGGAACTATGGCTACACCTTC.

The chain recombines TRBV19 with TRBJ1-1; D possibly corresponds to TRBD1 (6 bases). CDR3 length: 14 residues. Trimming took off 6 bases at V and 1 base at J, with 12 bases between the two ends. Germline V gene lookup returns CDR1 LNHDA and CDR2 SQIVND (reference sequence). CDR3 coding DNA: TGTGCCAGTAGGACGGGACACCAGAACACTGAAGCTTTCTTT. Translating it yields CASRTGHQNTEAFF.